This T cell receptor beta chain emerged from a study of OX40 agonist ivuxolimab in advanced cancers. Across the whole study: Every 2 weeks, ivuxolimab was infused into the patients intravenously at between 0.01 and 10 mg/kg. Study findings and constraints: Also present in some nonresponders was a low level of normalized T-cell clonal expansion. CD4+ and CD8+ blood T cells expanded clonally by week 6 at 0.1 to 3.0 mg/kg.

This CDR3 is built from 15 residues. Germline CDR1 reads PRHDT; CDR2 reads FYEKMQ (reference sequence). The J segment lost 4 bases and the V segment lost 5 bases, leaving 7 bases of the junction unmatched. Regarding this clone: Antigen unknown.

Measured with immunoSEQ multiplex PCR; TCRdb has only the in-frame clones, and not every one. Counted here are tens of thousands of clones, over 80% occurring once; the ten biggest clones make up 3.5% to 5%. The V and J genes are TRBV13 and TRBJ1-4, with TRBD1 matching over 7 bases. Sequenced here: CD4+ or CD8+ T cells sorted from blood, sampled in a trial of the OX40 agonist ivuxolimab. This sequence originates from an adult with an advanced solid tumor such as melanoma, head and neck, liver or kidney cancer. This chain's CDR3 is CASSARTGDNEKLFF. CDR3 nucleotides: TGTGCCAGCAGCGCACGGACAGGTGATAATGAAAAACTGTTTTTT.